This is a list of T cell receptor beta chains from one sample in a study of identical twins. A single record per CDR3 protein comes from TCRdb applying MiXCR to the 5' RACE reads. The sample has about 470,000 distinct CDR3 sequences, 20% to 25% seen once. A further study also used this sample, focusing on T cells expressing NK-cell markers.

Sequenced input: CD4+ T cells sorted from blood. The origin of the receptors is a woman aged 18-29 years in good health. CDR3s include the opening cysteine and the closing phenylalanine or tryptophan. The order of the fields is CDR3 length, V gene, D gene, J gene, clone size, CDR3 protein, CDR3 DNA. D genes are given only for firm matches. Clone size appears in some rows only: once, few, many, or a class for an expanded clone.

14	TRBV20-1	TRBD1	TRBJ1-1	few	CSAGDRRVDTEAFF	TGCAGTGCTGGGGACAGGAGGGTGGACACTGAAGCTTTCTTT
14	TRBV9	-	TRBJ1-1	few	CASSVDPRESEAFF	TGTGCCAGCAGCGTAGATCCCAGGGAGAGTGAAGCTTTCTTT
14	TRBV18	TRBD2	TRBJ2-7	few	CASSRGGLNYEQYF	TGTGCCAGCTCACGCGGGGGTTTGAACTACGAGCAGTACTTC
13	TRBV3-1	-	TRBJ2-7	few	CASSPTRDYEQYF	TGTGCCAGCAGCCCCACCCGAGACTACGAGCAGTACTTC
15	TRBV6-1	TRBD1	TRBJ2-1	-	CASITTGTGYEGQFF	TGTGCCAGCATCACCACCGGGACAGGGTACGAGGGTCAGTTCTTC
16	TRBV15	TRBD2	TRBJ2-1	-	CATSVRGGATYNEQFF	TGTGCCACCAGCGTACGGGGGGGGGCAACCTACAATGAGCAGTTCTTC
12	TRBV6-2/TRBV6-3	-	TRBJ1-2	few	CASSKPGDGYTF	TGTGCCAGCAGTAAGCCAGGGGATGGCTACACCTTC
12	TRBV6-1	-	TRBJ2-1	-	CASSRVHNEQFF	TGTGCCAGCAGCCGGGTGCACAATGAGCAGTTCTTC
14	TRBV20-1	-	TRBJ2-1	few	CSARVEPSYNEQFF	TGCAGTGCTAGAGTTGAGCCCTCCTACAATGAGCAGTTCTTC
16	TRBV4-3	-	TRBJ2-2	-	CASSQKRVSNTGELFF	TGCGCCAGCAGCCAAAAGCGGGTCTCAAACACCGGGGAGCTGTTTTTT
12	TRBV12-3/TRBV12-4	-	TRBJ2-7	-	CASSDRTYEQYF	TGTGCCAGCAGTGACAGAACATACGAGCAGTACTTC
17	TRBV5-1	TRBD1	TRBJ1-1	few	CASSLGGQGRVNTEAFF	TGCGCCAGCAGCTTGGGGGGACAGGGAAGAGTGAACACTGAAGCTTTCTTT
18	TRBV10-3	TRBD2	TRBJ2-7	few	CAISDLANRDYRSYEQYF	TGTGCCATCAGTGACCTGGCGAACCGGGACTACCGATCCTACGAGCAGTACTTC
15	TRBV20-1	TRBD2	TRBJ2-1	-	CSASRGAGGGNEQFF	TGCAGTGCTAGCCGTGGGGCGGGAGGGGGCAATGAGCAGTTCTTC
14	TRBV13	-	TRBJ2-3	few	CASSQGPNTDTQYF	TGTGCCAGCAGTCAGGGACCGAACACAGATACGCAGTATTTT
15	TRBV5-6	TRBD1	TRBJ2-7	few	CASSLAGTDLYEQYF	TGTGCCAGCAGCTTGGCTGGGACAGACCTCTACGAGCAGTACTTC
14	TRBV20-1	TRBD2	TRBJ2-1	-	CSATPGGNYNEQFF	TGCAGTGCTACCCCCGGGGGGAACTACAATGAGCAGTTCTTC
13	TRBV10-3	-	TRBJ2-1	-	CASKGGQPNEQFF	TGTGCCTCCAAAGGAGGACAACCCAATGAGCAGTTCTTC
13	TRBV20-1	-	TRBJ1-2	few	CSAPRPRQGGYTF	TGCAGTGCCCCCAGGCCCCGCCAAGGCGGCTACACCTTC
15	TRBV7-9	-	TRBJ2-5	-	CASSFGTDFGETQYF	TGTGCCAGCAGCTTCGGGACTGATTTTGGAGAGACCCAGTACTTC
14	TRBV25-1	-	TRBJ2-7	-	CASSEYEDSYEQYF	TGTGCCAGCAGTGAATACGAGGACTCCTACGAGCAGTACTTC
15	TRBV7-2	-	TRBJ2-5	-	CASSSWSSVQETQYF	TGTGCCAGCAGCTCGTGGTCGTCGGTACAAGAGACCCAGTACTTC
12	TRBV20-1	-	TRBJ2-7	-	CSANIGSYEQYF	TGCAGCGCCAACATCGGGTCCTACGAGCAGTACTTC
18	TRBV11-1	TRBD1	TRBJ1-1	many	CASSLARHSGQENTEAFF	TGTGCCAGCAGCTTAGCGAGACACTCGGGACAGGAGAACACTGAAGCTTTCTTT
13	TRBV5-1	-	TRBJ2-1	few	CASSSGLINEQFF	TGCGCCAGCAGCTCTGGACTTATCAATGAGCAGTTCTTC
16	TRBV5-1	-	TRBJ2-1	-	CASSLSWTASYNEQFF	TGCGCCAGCAGCTTGTCGTGGACTGCTTCCTACAATGAGCAGTTCTTC
14	TRBV20-1	TRBD2	TRBJ2-7	few	CSATGTSGTNEQYF	TGCAGCGCGACCGGTACTAGCGGGACTAACGAGCAGTACTTC
13	TRBV6-5	-	TRBJ2-7	few	CASSSPGTYEQHF	TGTGCCAGCAGTTCTCCAGGGACCTACGAGCAGCACTTC
15	TRBV12-3/TRBV12-4	-	TRBJ2-3	few	CASSRAPGSTDTQYF	TGTGCCAGCAGCAGAGCCCCCGGAAGCACAGATACGCAGTATTTT
12	TRBV5-1	-	TRBJ1-1	few	CASTGSGTEAFF	TGCGCCAGTACCGGTTCCGGCACTGAAGCTTTCTTT
14	TRBV6-1	-	TRBJ1-2	many	CASSGAGPAYGYTF	TGTGCCAGCAGTGGAGCGGGCCCAGCCTATGGCTACACCTTC
16	TRBV7-2	TRBD2	TRBJ2-3	-	CASSPGGLGFPDTQYF	TGTGCCAGCAGCCCAGGAGGACTAGGTTTCCCAGATACGCAGTATTTT
13	TRBV5-1	TRBD1	TRBJ2-7	few	CASARQGFEEQYF	TGCGCCAGCGCGAGACAGGGTTTTGAGGAGCAGTACTTC
14	TRBV5-1	-	TRBJ2-2	few	CASSLTSDTGELFF	TGCGCCAGCAGCCTGACCTCGGACACCGGGGAGCTGTTTTTT
18	TRBV12-3/TRBV12-4	-	TRBJ1-5	-	CASSRNPGTGPSNQPQHF	TGTGCCAGCAGTCGTAATCCGGGAACAGGCCCGAGCAATCAGCCCCAGCATTTT
16	TRBV5-1	TRBD2	TRBJ2-3	-	CASSLEASGPGDTQYF	TGCGCCAGCAGCTTGGAGGCTAGCGGACCTGGGGATACGCAGTATTTT
13	TRBV5-4	-	TRBJ2-2	few	CASRRWGTGELFF	TGTGCCAGCAGGAGGTGGGGTACCGGGGAGCTGTTTTTT
17	TRBV9	TRBD2	TRBJ2-1	-	CASSVTSGAAFYNEQFF	TGTGCCAGCAGCGTTACTAGCGGGGCCGCTTTCTACAATGAGCAGTTCTTC
14	TRBV9	TRBD2	TRBJ2-5	many	CASSASGGQETQYF	TGTGCCAGCAGCGCGAGCGGGGGACAAGAGACCCAGTACTTC
16	TRBV4-3	-	TRBJ1-4	-	CASSPRGGQEHEKLFF	TGCGCCAGCAGCCCCAGGGGTGGGCAGGAGCATGAAAAACTGTTTTTT
16	TRBV6-5	TRBD2	TRBJ2-7	-	CASSSSSSGSRYEQYF	TGTGCCAGCAGCTCCTCTTCTAGCGGGAGTAGATACGAGCAGTACTTC
13	TRBV5-1	TRBD2	TRBJ2-1	few	CASSPGGAYEQFF	TGCGCCAGCAGCCCCGGGGGGGCCTATGAGCAGTTCTTC
15	TRBV6-1	TRBD1	TRBJ1-4	-	CASSPRQGASEKLFF	TGTGCCAGCAGTCCCCGACAGGGAGCGAGTGAAAAACTGTTTTTT
13	TRBV12-3/TRBV12-4	TRBD2	TRBJ2-7	-	CASSGTSGSPQYF	TGTGCCAGCAGTGGGACTAGCGGGTCCCCCCAGTACTTC
15	TRBV3-1	-	TRBJ1-2	few	CASSPTVTGINGYTF	TGTGCCAGCAGCCCCACGGTAACAGGTATAAATGGCTACACCTTC
16	TRBV12-3/TRBV12-4	TRBD2	TRBJ2-7	-	CASSRRGTSGSNEQYF	TGTGCCAGCAGCCGACGTGGGACTAGCGGGAGTAACGAGCAGTACTTC
15	TRBV5-1	-	TRBJ1-1	few	CASSAYRVRFSEAFF	TGCGCCAGCAGCGCCTACAGGGTAAGGTTCTCTGAAGCTTTCTTT
14	TRBV20-1	TRBD2	TRBJ2-7	many	CSASLAGEPLEQYF	TGCAGTGCTAGCCTAGCGGGAGAACCCCTCGAGCAGTACTTC
15	TRBV7-2	TRBD1	TRBJ2-7	-	CASSQATGGLYEQYF	TGTGCCAGCAGCCAAGCAACAGGGGGCTTATACGAGCAGTACTTC